This is a list of T cell receptor beta chains from one sample in a study of spatial heterogeneity in lung cancer. Via MiXCR, TCRdb re-called the 5' RACE reads, giving one row per CDR3 protein. The table lists 9,000 to 13,000 distinct CDR3 sequences, 12% of them singletons. This specimen consisted of lung tumor tissue, obtained at surgery. These receptors were collected from a male donor with early-stage non-small cell lung cancer. Each CDR3 is given with its conserved first and last residue. For some rows the clone size is stated as once, few or many, or as a class when expanded; others skip it.

clone_size j_call v_call cdr3_aa
few TRBJ2-5 TRBV20-1 CSARIGGAWRETQYF
many TRBJ1-2 TRBV29-1 CSVVDQGYGYTF
- TRBJ2-1 TRBV10-3 CASVAAGGTVNEQFF
few TRBJ2-5 TRBV4-1 CASSQGDRGTQYF
few TRBJ2-6 TRBV14 CASSQARSGANVLTF
many TRBJ2-7 TRBV20-1 CSASGTSGGAVYEQYF
many TRBJ2-3 TRBV12-3/TRBV12-4 CASSLRGFTDTQYF
- TRBJ2-1 TRBV7-6 CASSWEGQHNEQFF
- TRBJ2-5 TRBV10-3 CAIGGTSGGETQYF
- TRBJ2-7 TRBV10-3 CAIRPGLASYEQYF
- TRBJ2-2 TRBV20-1 CSAVGNTGELFF
- TRBJ1-3 TRBV30 CAWKRAGNTIYF
many TRBJ1-5 TRBV7-9 CASSSSGDQPQHF
- TRBJ2-2 TRBV30 CAWSPGTLEDGELFF
medium-sized TRBJ2-7 TRBV20-1 CSAFARPGIYEQYF
few TRBJ2-1 TRBV28 CASSFPEQGAPNEQFF
many TRBJ1-2 TRBV20-1 CSAESIGQRGHYGYTF
- TRBJ1-2 TRBV18 CASSPSGGLGGYTF